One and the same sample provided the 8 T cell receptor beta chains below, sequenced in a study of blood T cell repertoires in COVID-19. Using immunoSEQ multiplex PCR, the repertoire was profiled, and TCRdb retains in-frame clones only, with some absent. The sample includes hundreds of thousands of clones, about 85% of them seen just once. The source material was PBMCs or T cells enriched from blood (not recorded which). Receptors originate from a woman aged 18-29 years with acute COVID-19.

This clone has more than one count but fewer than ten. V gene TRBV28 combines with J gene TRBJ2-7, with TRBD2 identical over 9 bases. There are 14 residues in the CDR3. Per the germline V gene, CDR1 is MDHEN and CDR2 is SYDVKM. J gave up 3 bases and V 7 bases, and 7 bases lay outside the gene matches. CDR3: CASTDVAGDYEQYF. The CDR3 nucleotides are TGTGCCAGCACCGACGTAGCGGGGGACTACGAGCAGTACTTC.

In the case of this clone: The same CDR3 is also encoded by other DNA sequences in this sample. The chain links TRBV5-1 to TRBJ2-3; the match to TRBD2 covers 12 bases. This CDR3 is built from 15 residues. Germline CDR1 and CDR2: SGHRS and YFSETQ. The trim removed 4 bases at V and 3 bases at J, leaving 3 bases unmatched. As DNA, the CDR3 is TGCGCCAGCAGCCTCGGGACTAGCGGGACAGATACGCAGTATTTT. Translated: CASSLGTSGTDTQYF.

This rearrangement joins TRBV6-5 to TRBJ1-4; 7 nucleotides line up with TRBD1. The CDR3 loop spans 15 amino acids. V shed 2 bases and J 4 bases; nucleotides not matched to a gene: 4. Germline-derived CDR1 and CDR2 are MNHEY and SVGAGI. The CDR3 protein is CASSYGTDYNEKLFF. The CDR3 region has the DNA TGTGCCAGCAGTTACGGGACAGACTATAATGAAAAACTGTTTTTT.

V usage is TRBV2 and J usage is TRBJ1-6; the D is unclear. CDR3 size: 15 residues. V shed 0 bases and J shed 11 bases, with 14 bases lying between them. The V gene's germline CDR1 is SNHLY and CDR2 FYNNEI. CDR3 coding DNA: TGTGCCAGCAGTGAAGCGCGGTCAGTCTTGCCACCCCTCCACTTT. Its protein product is CASSEARSVLPPLHF.

CDR3 bases: TGTGCCGGGAGCTCCTACAATGAGCAGTTCTTC. It translates to CAGSSYNEQFF. The rearrangement uses TRBV2 and TRBJ2-1; possibly TRBD2 for D (5 bases). From germline, CDR1 is SNHLY and CDR2 FYNNEI. CDR3 length: 11 residues. The V end lost 11 bases, the J end lost 0 bases, and 5 bases lay between the germline ends.

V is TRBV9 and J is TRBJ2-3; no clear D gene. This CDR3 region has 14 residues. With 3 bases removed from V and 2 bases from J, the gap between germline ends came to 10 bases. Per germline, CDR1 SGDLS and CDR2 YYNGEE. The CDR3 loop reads CASSDSWATDTQYF. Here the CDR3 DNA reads TGTGCCAGCAGCGACTCGTGGGCCACAGATACGCAGTATTTT.

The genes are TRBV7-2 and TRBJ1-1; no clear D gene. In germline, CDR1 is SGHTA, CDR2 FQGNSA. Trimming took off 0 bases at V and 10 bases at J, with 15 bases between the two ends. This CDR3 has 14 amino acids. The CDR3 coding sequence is TGTGCCAGCAGCTTAGCGTATCCAGGTGGTGCAGCTTTCTTT. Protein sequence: CASSLAYPGGAAFF. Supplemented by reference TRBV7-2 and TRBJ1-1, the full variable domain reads GAGVSQSPSNKVTEKGKDVELRCDPISGHTALYWYRQSLGQGLEFLIYFQGNSAPDKSGLPSDRFSAERTGGSVSTLTIQRTQQEDSAVYLCASSLAYPGGAAFFGQGTRLTVV.

The CDR3 spells CASRIQGVNTGELFF. For the CDR3, the DNA is TGTGCCAGCAGGATACAGGGAGTTAACACCGGGGAGCTGTTTTTT. This chain joins TRBV5-6 and TRBJ2-2, with a weak D call TRBD1 (6 bases). The CDR3 covers 15 residues. Germline V gene data show CDR1 as SGHDT and CDR2 as YYEEEE. V dropped 5 bases and J dropped 2 bases, with 13 bases sitting between them.